This T cell receptor (beta chain) is from a study of shared clonotypes between healthy human individuals. In the case of this clone: Its specificity is not known.

CDR3 length: 14 residues. V lost 6 bases and J 8 bases, leaving 17 bases between the germline ends. Germline V CDR1 and CDR2: SNHLY, FYNNEI. For every subset, genomic DNA was evenly distributed across several immunoSEQ plates. The method was immunoSEQ multiplex PCR; TCRdb's version includes in-frame clones alone and lacks a portion of them. The sample includes around 2,000,000 clones, around 95% of them seen just once. Overall study results and limits: Rarefaction indicated that sorted-subset sequencing remained incomplete although depth was large. The sole specimen, blood, was sampled, and tissue repertoires likely differ.

The sequence came from a man aged 18 to 29 in good health. Sample: naive CD4+ T cells sorted from blood. Subset given: CD45RA+ positively selected. The rearrangement links TRBV2 to TRBJ2-1; TRBD2 might be the D (5 bases). As DNA, the CDR3 is TGTGCCAGCAGCCTGCTGGGGATCGGGGATGAGCAGTTCTTC. It is translated as CASSLLGIGDEQFF.